One and the same sample provided the 26 T cell receptor beta chains below, sequenced in a study of cytomegalovirus exposure and HLA in healthy donors. 60 Vbeta and 13 Jbeta primers were used in PCR. Libraries were prepared by immunoSEQ multiplex PCR; TCRdb keeps only in-frame clonotypes and omits some of them. The data show approximately 120,000 clones, around 78% seen once. The sequencing input was PBMCs. The source of these receptors is a man aged 40-49 years in good health and CMV-seronegative.

DNA of the CDR3: TGTGCCAGCAGCCTCTCAGGGGGCGCCCTGACCTACGAGCAGTACTTC. This codes for CASSLSGGALTYEQYF. The V call is TRBV7-2, the J call TRBJ2-7, with TRBD1 matching over 8 bases. The CDR3 is made up of 16 amino acids. Looked up from germline, CDR1 is SGHTA and CDR2 is FQGNSA. Trimming took 5 bases from V and 2 from J; bases not matched to a gene: 11.

This sequence joins TRBV28 and TRBJ2-7; 8 bases agree with TRBD1. The V gene end was trimmed by 1 base and the J gene end by 2 bases; junction bases not matched to a gene: 4. Germline loops: CDR1 MDHEN, CDR2 SYDVKM. The CDR3 has 15 amino acids. CDR3: CASSLFTGGPYEQYF. The CDR3 DNA sequence: TGTGCCAGCAGTTTATTCACAGGGGGGCCCTACGAGCAGTACTTC.

The chain combines TRBV11-2 with TRBJ1-6, with 8 bases lining up with TRBD1. Germline assignment: CDR1 SGHAT and CDR2 FQNNGV. This CDR3 is built from 14 residues. Unmatched junction bases numbered 3, after V lost 2 bases and J lost 9 bases. CDR3 nucleotides: TGTGCCAGCAGCTTAAGTCAGGGGGCTTCACCCCTCCACTTT. This translates into CASSLSQGASPLHF.

The chain recombines TRBV9 with TRBJ2-2; tentatively, D is TRBD2 (5 bases). The CDR3 has 11 amino acids. Trimming took off 5 bases at V and 8 bases at J, with 7 bases between the two ends. CDR1 is SGDLS, CDR2 YYNGEE, per germline. CDR3 loop: CASSGGGELFF. CDR3 nucleotides: TGTGCCAGCAGTGGCGGGGGGGAGCTGTTTTTT. Supplemented by reference TRBV9 and TRBJ2-2, the full variable domain reads DSGVTQTPKHLITATGQRVTLRCSPRSGDLSVYWYQQSLDQGLQFLIQYYNGEERAKGNILERFSAQQFPDLHSELNLSSLELGDSALYFCASSGGGELFFGEGSRLTVL.

The V and J genes are TRBV9 and TRBJ2-2; 7 positions match TRBD2. Germline V CDR1 and CDR2: SGDLS, YYNGEE. Unmatched junction bases numbered 6, after V lost 4 bases and J lost 3 bases. This CDR3 is 15 amino acids long. The CDR3 loop is CASSRAGGDTGELFF. The CDR3 DNA is TGTGCCAGCAGCCGGGCTGGGGGGGACACCGGGGAGCTGTTTTTT.

The rearrangement joins TRBV30 to TRBJ1-5; D might be TRBD1 (5 bases). CDR1 is GTSNPN and CDR2 is SVGIG in the germline V gene (reference sequence). The CDR3 length is 13 residues. Trimming left V 0 bases short and J 4 bases short, with 7 bases between. Here the CDR3 DNA reads TGTGCCTGGAGTGTACAGGAGAATCAGCCCCAGCATTTT. It codes for CAWSVQENQPQHF.

This clone was counted once. V and J are TRBV7-2 and TRBJ2-1, with TRBD2 as a possible D gene (5 bases). The CDR3 is 15 residues long. V lost 5 bases, J lost 0 bases, and 11 bases lay in between. Germline V CDR1 and CDR2: SGHTA, FQGNSA. CDR3 nucleotides: TGTGCCAGCAGCACCTGGGAGAGCTCCTACAATGAGCAGTTCTTC. Its translation: CASSTWESSYNEQFF.

V is TRBV7-2 and J is TRBJ2-1; TRBD2 matches at 10 bases. CDR1 SGHTA and CDR2 FQGNSA come from the germline V gene. The CDR3 spans 16 residues. The trim removed 7 bases at V and 4 bases at J, leaving 10 bases unmatched. The CDR3 DNA is TGTGCCAGCACCCTCAAACTAGCGGGGACGTACAATGAGCAGTTCTTC. This codes for CASTLKLAGTYNEQFF.

The chain combines TRBV6-5 with TRBJ1-4, with D perhaps matching TRBD1 (5 bases). This CDR3 is 16 amino acids long. Germline V gene sequence: CDR1 MNHEY, CDR2 SVGAGI. The germline V and J ends were trimmed by 2 bases and 6 bases, with 16 bases remaining between them. The CDR3 DNA reads TGTGCCAGCAGTTACGGAAGGACATCTCTATATGAAAAACTGTTTTTT. Its protein product is CASSYGRTSLYEKLFF.

This sequence joins TRBV7-3 and TRBJ1-1, with D possibly matching TRBD1 (6 bases). CDR3 length: 13 residues. Germline V gives CDR1 SGHTA, CDR2 FQGTGA. Between the trimmed V and J ends, which lost 6 bases and 7 bases, there was a span of 15 bases. The CDR3 DNA reads as TGTGCCAGCAGTATTAACAGGGACGGTGAAGCTTTCTTT. Its translation is CASSINRDGEAFF.

The chain carries TRBV7-2 and TRBJ2-7, with D possibly matching TRBD2 (7 bases). V was cut by 0 bases and J by 0 bases, with 15 bases left in between. CDR3 length: 17 amino acids. Germline CDR1 and CDR2: SGHTA and FQGNSA. The CDR3 reads CASSLAWTGGHSYEQYF. CDR3 nucleotide sequence: TGTGCCAGCAGCTTAGCGTGGACGGGGGGCCACTCCTACGAGCAGTACTTC.

This clone was counted between two and nine times. This chain connects TRBV6-6 to TRBJ1-2; maybe TRBD1 (5 bases). The CDR3 contains 14 residues. The V gene's germline CDR1 is MNHNY and CDR2 SVGAGI (reference sequence). V was shortened by 5 bases and J by 5 bases, with 15 bases between the two germline ends. In nucleotides, the CDR3 is TGTGCCAGCAGTCACACGACAGACGCTTATGGCTACACCTTC. Amino acids: CASSHTTDAYGYTF.

The CDR3, as DNA: TGTGCCAGTACCCGGGGGGGCTCGGGAAACACCATATATTTT. The encoded protein is CASTRGGSGNTIYF. The J gene is TRBJ1-3, the V gene TRBV19; a weak D match, TRBD1 (6 bases). CDR1 and CDR2 (germline): LNHDA, SQIVND (reference sequence). Trimming pared 7 bases from V and 4 bases from J, leaving 14 bases between. The CDR3 extends over 14 amino acids.

J is TRBJ2-3 and V is TRBV5-1, with a weak D call TRBD2 (7 bases). From germline, CDR1 is SGHRS and CDR2 YFSETQ. V gave up 2 bases and J gave up 4 bases, with 17 bases separating them. This CDR3 contains 16 residues. CDR3 amino acids: CASSFAAQGGADTQYF. CDR3 in DNA: TGCGCCAGCAGCTTTGCAGCACAGGGAGGGGCAGATACGCAGTATTTT.

The rearrangement links TRBV5-1 to TRBJ2-5; 7 bases are shared with TRBD1. The DNA end favors TRBJ2-7, so the J call may be wrong. The length of the CDR3 is 13 residues. The germline gives CDR1 SGHRS, CDR2 YFSETQ. The CDR3 coding sequence is TGCGCCAGCAGACGGGACAGAAACTACGAGCAGTACTTC. Protein product: CASRRDRNYEQYF.

This clone was seen a single time. This sequence joins TRBV19 and TRBJ2-1, with 10 bases matching TRBD1. This CDR3 contains 15 residues. Germline V gene sequence: CDR1 LNHDA, CDR2 SQIVND (reference sequence). V shed 4 bases, J shed 8 bases, and the junction held 8 bases outside the gene matches. CDR3 bases: TGTGCCAGTAGTACCCGACAGGGGGCTATGGATGAGCAGTTCTTC. This gives the protein CASSTRQGAMDEQFF.

The sample holds a few counts of this clone. V and J are TRBV5-6 and TRBJ2-5; D remains ambiguous. Trimming shortened V by 2 bases and J by 4 bases, and 12 bases separated the two germline ends. There are 14 residues in the CDR3. Germline values: CDR1 SGHDT, CDR2 YYEEEE. The CDR3 sequence is CASSFWVSRETQYF. In nucleotides, the CDR3 is TGTGCCAGCAGCTTTTGGGTTAGCAGAGAGACCCAGTACTTC.

On this clone itself: At one boundary the junction diverges from the germline segment, which might be a read error. The rearrangement joins TRBV7-9 to TRBJ1-6; D ambiguous. CDR1 is SEHNR, CDR2 FQNEAQ, per germline (reference sequence). This CDR3 comprises 16 residues. The DNA for the CDR3 is TGTTCCAGCAGCTCCCCGGTTAGTTTACTAAATTCACCCCTCCACTTT. Residues: CSSSSPVSLLNSPLHF.

The V call is TRBV9, the J call TRBJ1-2, with TRBD1 as a possible D gene (5 bases). Germline V gene lookup returns CDR1 SGDLS and CDR2 YYNGEE. The CDR3 runs to 15 residues. The V and J ends lost 1 base and 8 bases respectively, with 18 bases between them. The chain's CDR3 is CASSVRFEGGDGYTF. The DNA of the CDR3 is TGTGCCAGCAGCGTACGCTTCGAGGGAGGGGACGGCTACACCTTC.

The CDR3 DNA reads as TGTGCCAGCAGCTTAGGAGTAGAGGTGGAGGGTGAAAAACTGTTTTTT. Translation gives CASSLGVEVEGEKLFF. The chain links TRBV7-2 to TRBJ1-4; D is ambiguous. This CDR3 is built from 16 residues. V was trimmed by 1 base and J by 7 bases, leaving 16 bases between them. The germline V gene encodes CDR1 SGHTA and CDR2 FQGNSA.

This clone was observed a few times. V and J are TRBV11-3 and TRBJ2-3; a weak D match, TRBD2 (5 bases). V lost 5 bases and J 4 bases, leaving 22 bases between the germline ends. This CDR3 spans 17 amino acids. The germline gives CDR1 SGHNT, CDR2 YENEEA. The CDR3 sequence: CASSSLGRNSGADTQYF. CDR3 sequence (DNA): TGTGCCAGCAGCAGCTTAGGTCGTAACTCCGGGGCAGATACGCAGTATTTT.

This chain connects TRBV28 to TRBJ1-2; maybe TRBD1 (5 bases). Trimming cost V 4 bases and J 2 bases, with 20 bases left between them. CDR3 length equals 17 residues. CDR1 is MDHEN, CDR2 SYDVKM, per germline. CDR3 DNA: TGTGCCAGCAGTTCCCCCACCAGCCGGGACTGGAACTATGGCTACACCTTC. This sequence encodes CASSSPTSRDWNYGYTF.

This chain joins TRBV15 and TRBJ2-5; no definite D call. The J call is doubtful: the DNA matches TRBJ2-7 better. This CDR3 has 15 amino acids. Germline CDR1 and CDR2: LNHNV and YYDKDF (reference sequence). This CDR3 is CATSRDDTPTYEQYF. The CDR3 DNA reads TGTGCCACCAGCAGAGACGACACTCCAACCTACGAGCAGTACTTC.

The chain has TRBV28 and TRBJ2-2, with 7 positions matching TRBD1. This CDR3 is 15 amino acids long. From germline, CDR1 is MDHEN and CDR2 SYDVKM. The V segment lost 4 bases and the J segment 4 bases; nucleotides outside the gene matches: 6. DNA for the CDR3: TGTGCCAGCAGTTCGGACAGGTGGGGCACCGGGGAGCTGTTTTTT. It codes for CASSSDRWGTGELFF. The variable domain in full, completed from reference TRBV28 and TRBJ2-2, reads DVKVTQSSRYLVKRTGEKVFLECVQDMDHENMFWYRQDPGLGLRLIYFSYDVKMKEKGDIPEGYSVSREKKERFSLILESASTNQTSMYLCASSSDRWGTGELFFGEGSRLTVL.

This sequence joins TRBV19 and TRBJ1-1; 9 positions agree with TRBD1. The CDR3 totals 15 residues. Germline V CDR1 and CDR2: LNHDA, SQIVND (reference sequence). The J segment lost 0 bases and the V segment lost 9 bases, leaving 8 bases of the junction unmatched. DNA of the CDR3: TGTGCCAGCAGTTTACAGGGGGCGATGAACACTGAAGCTTTCTTT. Translation: CASSLQGAMNTEAFF.

This chain links TRBV6-6 with TRBJ2-5; 9 bases are shared with TRBD1. Germline trimming cut 5 bases from V and 6 bases from J; bases unmatched to any gene: 10. The CDR3 totals 15 residues. Germline CDR1 is MNHNY and CDR2 is SVGAGI (reference sequence). The CDR3 DNA sequence: TGTGCCAGCAGTCACCCCCGGGACAGGGAACAGACCCAGTACTTC. Protein: CASSHPRDREQTQYF.